The clone carrying this TCR beta chain was seen a handful of times. In the authors' workflow: Using reference gene primer amplification, nucleated cell counts were estimated. Libraries were prepared by immunoSEQ multiplex PCR; TCRdb keeps only in-frame clonotypes and omits some of them. V, J and clone size derive from that table, while D and trimming were established from the DNA sequence. The table has about 150,000 clones, around 85% seen once. This specimen belongs to a study of blood T cell repertoires in COVID-19. Trimming took 6 bases from V and 5 from J, leaving 17 bases between them. The germline gives CDR1 SGHTA, CDR2 FQGNSA. CDR3 length: 14 amino acids.

Sequencing input: peripheral blood. The receptor was derived from a man in his fifties or sixties with COVID-19, enrolled during active disease. J is TRBJ2-7 and V is TRBV7-2, with D possibly TRBD1 on 5 matching bases. CDR3 in amino acids: CASRNPGYPDEQYF. The CDR3 DNA reads as TGTGCCAGCAGGAACCCAGGGTATCCCGACGAGCAGTACTTC. Variable domain in full (rest from reference TRBV7-2 and TRBJ2-7): GAGVSQSPSNKVTEKGKDVELRCDPISGHTALYWYRQSLGQGLEFLIYFQGNSAPDKSGLPSDRFSAERTGGSVSTLTIQRTQQEDSAVYLCASRNPGYPDEQYFGPGTRLTVT.